This TCR beta chain was obtained from a study of T cells after yellow fever vaccination. As concerns this clonotype: Antigen unknown.

TCRdb reanalysed the 5' RACE reads using MiXCR and keeps one entry per CDR3 protein. The repertoire holds a few hundred thousand distinct CDR3 sequences, with about 7.1% as singletons. V lost 1 base to trimming and J lost 4 bases, with 13 bases between them. CDR1 is DFQATT and CDR2 is SNEGSKA in the germline V gene (reference sequence). The CDR3 totals 14 residues. General study findings and limits: Post-booster reappearance was seen for most primary-vaccination clones (96% CD4, roughly 86% CD8).

The sequencing used CD4+ T cells sorted from PBMCs, collected 15 days after the yellow fever booster vaccination. The TCR originated in a man aged 25 to 40 who received the YFV17D yellow fever vaccine. The chain employs TRBV20-1 and TRBJ2-5; D is perhaps TRBD2 (5 bases). The DNA for the CDR3 is TGCAGTGCTAGAGGAGAAGCTAGCTCAGAGACCCAGTACTTC. Translating gives CSARGEASSETQYF.